The rows below give T cell receptor beta chains drawn from one sample of a study of T cells in Graves' hyperthyroidism and ophthalmopathy. TCRdb re-called the multiplex PCR reads with MiXCR, one entry per CDR3 protein. The sample has roughly 290,000 distinct CDR3 sequences; about 17% are singletons. Sequenced input: blood. The receptors were gathered from a woman aged 55-70 years with Graves' ophthalmopathy. Both conserved end residues are trimmed from each CDR3.

CDR3 protein	CDR3 length	V gene	J gene
ASSLAADSSSYNSPLH	16	TRBV5-1	TRBJ1-6
ASSQAGQGDEKLF	13	TRBV3-1	TRBJ1-4
ASSFGTVQETQY	12	TRBV5-1	TRBJ2-5
SAGRLAGVRTDTQY	14	TRBV20-1	TRBJ2-3
ASSQQGLETQY	11	TRBV7-2	TRBJ2-5
ASSYSKGLNTEAF	13	TRBV6-6	TRBJ1-1
ASSQGTSESTDTQY	14	TRBV13	TRBJ2-3
ASSSVLSGNTIY	12	TRBV6-2/TRBV6-3	TRBJ1-3
ASSYSRTGRRDQPQH	15	TRBV6-2/TRBV6-3	TRBJ1-5
ASRGPFISNQPQH	13	TRBV6-1	TRBJ1-5
SVEEKINGYT	10	TRBV29-1	TRBJ1-2
ASRGQDFPYEQY	12	TRBV6-1	TRBJ2-7
ASSPPVRTEAF	11	TRBV18	TRBJ1-1
ASSQGRDAVAF	11	TRBV3-1	TRBJ1-1
AISESRDLAKNIQY	14	TRBV10-3	TRBJ2-4
ASSGGRGNTEAF	12	TRBV19	TRBJ1-1
SARELTGGYEQY	12	TRBV20-1	TRBJ2-7
ASSLDGGTAEAF	12	TRBV7-9	TRBJ1-1
ASSFRGRTEAF	11	TRBV7-9	TRBJ1-1
ASSQSHGGTQY	11	TRBV27	TRBJ2-5
ASSLSGGNAYEQY	13	TRBV7-2	TRBJ2-7
ASSPSGSRAKNIQY	14	TRBV12-3/TRBV12-4	TRBJ2-4
ASSDVRGYGYT	11	TRBV10-2	TRBJ1-2
SADSQAGGITDTQY	14	TRBV20-1	TRBJ2-3
SAPRGSNTGELF	12	TRBV20-1	TRBJ2-2
ASSFGQTLSTDTQY	14	TRBV7-6	TRBJ2-3
ASSYSGTRIETLF	13	TRBV6-6	TRBJ1-4
ASSGLAGGYEQY	12	TRBV28	TRBJ2-7
ATSTGTGNTGELF	13	TRBV6-1	TRBJ2-2
ASSVEAGTKGSDTQY	15	TRBV9	TRBJ2-3
ASSQTGQRGVNTDTQY	16	TRBV11-2	TRBJ2-3
ASSENRDYEQF	11	TRBV6-1	-
ASTTTGTGSYEQY	13	TRBV5-1	TRBJ2-7
SAGRQGSGYT	10	TRBV20-1	TRBJ1-2
ASSVEGDRRAYNEQF	15	TRBV7-2	TRBJ2-1
ASSLLGQRNTEAF	13	TRBV7-2	TRBJ1-1
ASGVDYAYNEQF	12	TRBV9	TRBJ2-1
SAHTTYPGPTGNTIY	15	TRBV20-1	TRBJ1-3